This T cell receptor (beta chain) was captured in a study of blood T cells in healthy people across ages. The V gene end was trimmed by 0 bases and the J gene end by 2 bases; junction bases not matched to a gene: 2. CDR1 is GTSNPN and CDR2 is SVGIG in the germline V gene (reference sequence). The CDR3 extends over 15 amino acids. Per sample, a minimum of 6.5 million PBMCs were isolated. Total RNA extraction produced at least 5 micrograms (per sample) for the study. A second PCR, run for about 7 to 11 cycles, used a sample-barcoded 5' primer plus a J-beta primer mix. One entry per CDR3 protein results from TCRdb running MiXCR on the 5' RACE reads. The table lists roughly 830,000 distinct CDR3 sequences, around 62% of them singletons.

This TCR was sampled from a man aged 25 to 45 in good health. The chain combines TRBV30 with TRBJ2-1, with 9 positions matching TRBD1. Material: blood. Written as DNA, the CDR3 is TGTGCCTGGAGTGTCGGGACAGGGCCCTACAATGAGCAGTTCTTC. This encodes CAWSVGTGPYNEQFF.